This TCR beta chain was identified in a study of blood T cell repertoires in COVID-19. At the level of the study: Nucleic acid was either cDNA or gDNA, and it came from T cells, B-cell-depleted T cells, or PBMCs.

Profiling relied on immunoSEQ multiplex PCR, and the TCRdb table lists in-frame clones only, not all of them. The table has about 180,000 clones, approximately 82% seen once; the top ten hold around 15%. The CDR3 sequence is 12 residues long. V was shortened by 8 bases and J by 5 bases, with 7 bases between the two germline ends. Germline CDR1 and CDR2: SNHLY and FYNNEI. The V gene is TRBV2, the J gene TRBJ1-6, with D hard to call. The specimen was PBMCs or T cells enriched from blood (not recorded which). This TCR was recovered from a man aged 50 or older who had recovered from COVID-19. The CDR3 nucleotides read TGTGCCAGCTCCCAGGATAATTCACCCCTCCACTTT. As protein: CASSQDNSPLHF.